The clone carrying this TCR beta chain was counted at least ten times. What it binds is not known. These data originate in a study of blood T cells in healthy people across ages. Together with a sample-barcoded 5' primer, a J-beta primer mix was included in a second PCR lasting roughly 6 to 12 cycles. In TCRdb, the 5' RACE reads were re-called with MiXCR into one record per CDR3 protein. The sample has 1.5 million or so distinct CDR3 sequences, 42% seen once. General study findings and limits: Diversity estimates drawn from one million T cells were deemed underestimates.

CDR1 DFQATT and CDR2 SNEGSKA come from the germline V gene (reference sequence). This CDR3 has 11 residues. V lost 7 bases, J lost 3 bases, and 9 bases lay in between. This rearrangement joins TRBV20-1 to TRBJ1-1; no firm D call. This clonotype was sampled from a woman between 18 and 29 years old in good health. Sequencing was carried out using blood. CDR3 in amino acids: CSGHGDTEAFF. The CDR3 nucleotides are TGCAGTGGGCATGGGGACACTGAAGCTTTCTTT.